This T cell receptor beta chain emerged from a study of T-cell reconstitution after alpha-beta-depleted transplantation in children. Points from the study as a whole: Several hundred expanded graft clones reportedly gave rise to the alpha-beta T cells present about two months after transplant. T-cell counts and diversity at one year post-transplant came mainly from newly produced T cells. Surviving thymic progenitors and recipient T cells were the source of high TCRbeta diversity at day 60 in some patients.

Preparation of the TCRbeta library was carried out with unique molecular identifiers. TCRdb itself ran the PCR reads through MiXCR, one entry per CDR3 protein. The table has fewer than 1 million distinct CDR3 sequences, 16% seen once; the top ten hold roughly 5%. A remark on this clonotype: The antigen is undetermined.

The germline V gene encodes CDR1 DFQATT and CDR2 SNEGSKA (reference sequence). V lost 0 bases and J lost 2, with 16 bases in between. The length of the CDR3 is 16 residues. Sample: PBMCs, mostly from graft donor cells, taken 360 days after TCRalphabeta/CD19-depleted stem cell transplant. The chain uses TRBV20-1 and TRBJ2-5; D gene ambiguous. The sequence was obtained from a male patient aged 10-17 years who had a stem cell transplant for acute lymphoblastic leukemia, so the T cells may come from the graft donor. The CDR3 nucleotides read TGCAGTGCTAGAGACCCACGATTTGGGCAGCAAGAGACCCAGTACTTC. Translation: CSARDPRFGQQETQYF.